This T cell receptor (beta chain) was identified during a study of T-cell reconstitution after alpha-beta-depleted transplantation in children. Study-wide results and limits: Certain patients had high TCRbeta diversity at day 60, and it came from recipient T cells and thymic progenitors that survived. T-cell numbers and diversity one year post-transplant derived largely from freshly generated T cells. The study reportedly traced alpha-beta T cells about two months after transplant to several hundred expanded graft clones.

Unique molecular identifiers featured in how the TCRbeta library was prepared. TCRdb passed the PCR reads through MiXCR, listing each CDR3 protein once. The repertoire has hundreds of thousands of distinct CDR3 sequences, approximately 13% of them found once; the top ten carry about 2%. On this clonotype itself: Its target is not known.

CDR3 size: 17 residues. V shed 5 bases and J 0 bases; nucleotides not matched to a gene: 8. Per the germline V gene, CDR1 is SGHTA and CDR2 is FQGNSA. The V and J genes are TRBV7-2 and TRBJ2-2; 8 nucleotides line up with TRBD2. The origin of this receptor is a male patient younger than 18 who had a stem cell transplant for acute myeloid leukemia, so the T cells may come from the graft donor. Material: PBMCs, mostly from graft donor cells, obtained 360 days after TCRalphabeta/CD19-depleted stem cell transplant. In DNA form, the CDR3 reads TGTGCCAGCAGCCCCACTAGCGGCACTTCGAACACCGGGGAGCTGTTTTTT. This codes for CASSPTSGTSNTGELFF.